This T cell receptor beta chain was recorded in a study of T cells in tuberculosis. After thawing and overnight rest, PBMC were stained with GMM-loaded CD1B tetramer, viability dye and anti-CD3 for sorting. The lipid loaded on the CD1B tetramers was C32 glucose monomycolate from Rhodococcus equi. The table came from immunoSEQ multiplex PCR; TCRdb's copy has only in-frame clones and leaves some out. This table has some 90,000 clones, roughly 88% appearing once. The sequence was obtained from an adult woman with latent tuberculosis. Input material: CD1b-GMM tetramer-negative cells sorted from PBMCs.

The CDR3 nucleotides are TGTGCCAGCAGCGCTTCCGGGACAGGGTTTGGTGAAGCTTTCTTT. This gives the protein CASSASGTGFGEAFF. This sequence joins TRBV9 and TRBJ1-1, with TRBD1 identical over 9 bases. Germline V CDR1 and CDR2: SGDLS, YYNGEE. The CDR3 covers 15 residues. V was pared by 3 bases and J by 7 bases, with 10 bases of the junction left unmatched. Complete variable domain (other parts from reference TRBV9 and TRBJ1-1): DSGVTQTPKHLITATGQRVTLRCSPRSGDLSVYWYQQSLDQGLQFLIQYYNGEERAKGNILERFSAQQFPDLHSELNLSSLELGDSALYFCASSASGTGFGEAFFGQGTRLTVV.